Each of the 23 T cell receptor beta chains below was sequenced from the same sample in a study of CXCR3-negative and CXCR3-positive naive CD8 T cells. TRB cDNA was prepared as libraries by UMI-labeled 5' RACE. TCRdb reanalyzed the 5' RACE reads, giving one entry per CDR3 protein sequence and no DNA. Its listing shows 84,000 or so distinct CDR3 sequences. The sequenced sample was naive CXCR3- CD8+ T cells from blood. Subset specified: CD45RO-CCR7+CD27+CD95- naive CD8+ T cells lacking CXCR3 (TNR3-). These receptor sequences come from a human donor in good health. Some clones in this sample may be carry-over from other donors' samples.

The rearrangement links TRBV5-1 to TRBJ2-1; lacking DNA, the TRBD2 call made by TCRdb goes unchecked. The CDR3 spans 15 residues. The V gene's germline CDR1 is SGHRS and CDR2 YFSETQ. The CDR3 spells CASSLGLAAYNEQFF.

The chain recombines TRBV29-1 with TRBJ2-1; no DNA is available, so the TRBD2 call from TCRdb remains unchecked. There are 12 residues in the CDR3. Germline V gene lookup returns CDR1 SQVTM and CDR2 ANQGSEA. CDR3 amino acids: CSVERGNAEQFF.

The genes are TRBV7-9 and TRBJ2-3. CDR1 SEHNR and CDR2 FQNEAQ come from the germline V gene (reference sequence). The CDR3 spans 13 residues. CDR3 loop: CASIDAAPDTQYF.

The gene calls are TRBV6-5 and TRBJ1-1. This CDR3 is 14 amino acids long. Germline V CDR1 and CDR2: MNHEY, SVGAGI. CDR3 loop: CASSYWDINTEAFF.

V usage is TRBV7-3 and J usage is TRBJ2-3. The CDR3 extends over 11 amino acids. Germline V lookup: CDR1 SGHTA, CDR2 FQGTGA. The CDR3 spells CASSPTDRQYF.

V usage is TRBV6-1 and J usage is TRBJ1-1; the D gene TCRdb calls, TRBD1, cannot be checked with no DNA. CDR1 is MNHNS and CDR2 is SASEGT in the germline V gene. The CDR3 is 17 residues long. The CDR3 reads CASSEIEGGILGTEAFF.

The chain couples TRBV4-3 to TRBJ2-5. The CDR3 consists of 15 residues. Germline loops: CDR1 LGHNA, CDR2 YSLEER. The CDR3 loop is CASSQDAGYQETQYF.

The J gene is TRBJ2-4, the V gene TRBV14; lacking DNA, the TRBD1 call made by TCRdb goes unchecked. CDR3 length equals 15 residues. Germline V gene lookup returns CDR1 SGHDN and CDR2 FVKESK. This CDR3 is CASSRTGAYKNIQYF.

The chain links TRBV7-9 to TRBJ2-1; TCRdb reports TRBD1, a call that lacks DNA to check it against. Germline CDR1 is SEHNR and CDR2 is FQNEAQ (reference sequence). The CDR3 totals 17 residues. The CDR3 is CASSFPQGTVAHNEQFF.

This rearrangement joins TRBV19 to TRBJ1-1; TCRdb's assignment of TRBD1 cannot be checked, as there is no DNA. Germline loops: CDR1 LNHDA, CDR2 SQIVND (reference sequence). The CDR3 is made up of 13 amino acids. CDR3 region: CASSDRVNTEAFF.

V and J are TRBV6-5 and TRBJ2-1; without DNA, the TCRdb call of TRBD1 cannot be checked. The CDR3 covers 15 residues. Germline CDR1 reads MNHEY; CDR2 reads SVGAGI. This CDR3 reads CASRPGQGWFNEQFF.

CDR3 sequence reads: CSVVLGGPYEQYF. The chain carries TRBV29-1 and TRBJ2-7. CDR3 length: 13 amino acids. The V gene's germline CDR1 is SQVTM and CDR2 ANQGSEA.

The CDR3 loop reads CASSNPQPLDSQITGELFF. The chain joins TRBV11-2 to TRBJ2-2; checking the TCRdb D call of TRBD1 is not possible without DNA. The CDR3 spans 19 residues. Germline CDR1 reads SGHAT; CDR2 reads FQNNGV.

The chain links TRBV19 to TRBJ2-7; TCRdb gives TRBD2 as the D gene, but with no DNA this cannot be confirmed. This CDR3 contains 14 residues. CDR1 and CDR2 (germline): LNHDA, SQIVND (reference sequence). This CDR3 reads CASSMGLGSYEQYF.

The genes are TRBV2 and TRBJ1-1. The germline gives CDR1 SNHLY, CDR2 FYNNEI. This CDR3 is built from 15 residues. The CDR3 protein is CASSTPARGLPEAFF.

The chain uses TRBV20-1 and TRBJ2-3; TCRdb lists TRBD1, though no DNA is available to test this call. This CDR3 spans 16 amino acids. Germline V gene data show CDR1 as DFQATT and CDR2 as SNEGSKA (reference sequence). The CDR3 here is CSAPTRQETSTDTQYF.

CDR3 loop: CASSLRGTGDTYGYTF. The chain carries TRBV6-6 and TRBJ1-2; TCRdb selects TRBD1, and the lack of DNA leaves this call unchecked. Germline V gene data show CDR1 as MNHNY and CDR2 as SVGAGI (reference sequence). The CDR3 covers 16 residues.

The rearrangement joins TRBV12-3 or TRBV12-4 to TRBJ2-1; TCRdb designates TRBD2, a call that cannot be tested without DNA. The CDR3 sequence is 17 residues long. The CDR3: CASKAGTSGGAYNEQFF.

This chain uses TRBV27 with TRBJ2-1; the D gene TCRdb calls, TRBD1, cannot be checked with no DNA. The CDR3 contains 16 residues. From germline, CDR1 is MNHEY and CDR2 SMNVEV (reference sequence). Here the CDR3 reads CASSLSEGAGYNEQFF.

This rearrangement joins TRBV29-1 to TRBJ2-7; TCRdb returns TRBD1, unconfirmable since there is no DNA. Germline-derived CDR1 and CDR2 are SQVTM and ANQGSEA. This CDR3 has 15 amino acids. CDR3 amino acids: CSVAKGTGQGYEQYF.

This sequence joins TRBV5-1 and TRBJ2-1; lacking DNA, the TRBD1 call made by TCRdb goes unchecked. CDR3 length: 13 residues. The germline V gene encodes CDR1 SGHRS and CDR2 YFSETQ. The CDR3 loop is CASSYPGSNEQFF.

V gene TRBV29-1 combines with J gene TRBJ2-5; TCRdb reports TRBD1, a call that lacks DNA to check it against. This CDR3 spans 14 amino acids. CDR1 and CDR2 (germline): SQVTM, ANQGSEA. The CDR3 protein is CSVEVAGQGETQYF.

This rearrangement joins TRBV28 to TRBJ2-5; TCRdb outputs TRBD2, but without DNA this stays unchecked. This CDR3 contains 15 residues. Per the germline V gene, CDR1 is MDHEN and CDR2 is SYDVKM. CDR3 residues: CASSLSSGLRETQYF.